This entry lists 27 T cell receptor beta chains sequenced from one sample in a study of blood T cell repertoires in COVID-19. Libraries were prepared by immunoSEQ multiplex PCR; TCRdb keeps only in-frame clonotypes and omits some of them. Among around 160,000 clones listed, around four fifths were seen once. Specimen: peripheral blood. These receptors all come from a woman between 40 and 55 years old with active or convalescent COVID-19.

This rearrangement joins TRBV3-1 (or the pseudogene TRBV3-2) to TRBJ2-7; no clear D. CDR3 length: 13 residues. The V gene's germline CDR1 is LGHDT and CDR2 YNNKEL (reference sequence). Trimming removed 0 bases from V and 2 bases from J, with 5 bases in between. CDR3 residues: CASSQERPYEQYF. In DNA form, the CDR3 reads TGTGCCAGCAGCCAAGAGCGCCCCTACGAGCAGTACTTC.

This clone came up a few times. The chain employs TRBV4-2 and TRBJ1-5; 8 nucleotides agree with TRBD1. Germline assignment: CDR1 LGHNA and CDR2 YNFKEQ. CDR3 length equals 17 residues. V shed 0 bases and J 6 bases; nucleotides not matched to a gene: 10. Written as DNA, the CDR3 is TGTGCCAGCAGCCAAGATCACGCAGGGGGCGCGGGTCAGCCCCAGCATTTT. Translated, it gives CASSQDHAGGAGQPQHF.

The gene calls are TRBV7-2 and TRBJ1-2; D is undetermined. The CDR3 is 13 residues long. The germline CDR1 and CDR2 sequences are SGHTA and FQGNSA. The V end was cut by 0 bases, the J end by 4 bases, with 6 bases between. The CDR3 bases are TGTGCCAGCAGCTTAGCGGCCTCCTATGGCTACACCTTC. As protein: CASSLAASYGYTF.

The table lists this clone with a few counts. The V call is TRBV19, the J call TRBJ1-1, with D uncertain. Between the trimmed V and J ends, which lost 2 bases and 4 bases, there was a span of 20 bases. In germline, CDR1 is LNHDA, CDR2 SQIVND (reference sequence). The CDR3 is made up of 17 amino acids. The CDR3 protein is CASSIIYGSAGGTEAFF. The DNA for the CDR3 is TGTGCCAGTAGTATAATATACGGATCGGCTGGAGGCACTGAAGCTTTCTTT.

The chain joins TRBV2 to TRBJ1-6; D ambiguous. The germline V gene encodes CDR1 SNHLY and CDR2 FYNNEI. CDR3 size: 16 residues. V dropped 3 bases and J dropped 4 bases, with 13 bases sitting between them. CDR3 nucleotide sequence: TGTGCCAGCAGTGAGGGCCCGGGGTCATATAATTCACCCCTCCACTTT. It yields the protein CASSEGPGSYNSPLHF.

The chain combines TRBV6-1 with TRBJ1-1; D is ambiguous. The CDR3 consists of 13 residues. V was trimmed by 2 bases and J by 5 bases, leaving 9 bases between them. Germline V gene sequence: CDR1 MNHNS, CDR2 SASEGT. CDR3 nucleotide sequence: TGTGCCAGCAGTGAACGGCCGGGAACTGAAGCTTTCTTT. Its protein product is CASSERPGTEAFF.

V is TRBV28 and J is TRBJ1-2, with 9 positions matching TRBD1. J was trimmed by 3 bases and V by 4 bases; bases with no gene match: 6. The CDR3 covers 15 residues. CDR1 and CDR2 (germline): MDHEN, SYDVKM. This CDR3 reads CASSSPGQGDYGYTF. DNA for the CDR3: TGTGCCAGCAGTTCGCCGGGACAGGGTGACTATGGCTACACCTTC.

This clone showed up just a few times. The CDR3 loop is CASSSGTGPIHGYTF. The CDR3 bases are TGTGCCAGCAGTTCCGGGACAGGGCCTATCCATGGCTACACCTTC. The chain joins TRBV6-5 to TRBJ1-2, with TRBD1 identical over 9 bases. Germline CDR1 and CDR2: MNHEY and SVGAGI. The CDR3 runs to 15 residues. V lost 4 bases to trimming and J lost 6 bases; unmatched junction nucleotides: 9.

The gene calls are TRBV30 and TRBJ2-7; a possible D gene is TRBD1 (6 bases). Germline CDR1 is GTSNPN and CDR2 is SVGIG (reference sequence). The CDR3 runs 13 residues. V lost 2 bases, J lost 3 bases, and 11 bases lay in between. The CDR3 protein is CAWSRGSGYEQYF. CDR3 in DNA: TGTGCCTGGAGTAGGGGGTCTGGCTACGAGCAGTACTTC.

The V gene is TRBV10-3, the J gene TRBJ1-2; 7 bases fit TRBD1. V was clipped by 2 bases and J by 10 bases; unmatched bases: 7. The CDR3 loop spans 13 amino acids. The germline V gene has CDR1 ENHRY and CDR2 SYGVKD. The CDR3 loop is CAISELGGEAYTF. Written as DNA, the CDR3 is TGTGCCATCAGTGAGCTAGGGGGCGAGGCCTACACCTTC.

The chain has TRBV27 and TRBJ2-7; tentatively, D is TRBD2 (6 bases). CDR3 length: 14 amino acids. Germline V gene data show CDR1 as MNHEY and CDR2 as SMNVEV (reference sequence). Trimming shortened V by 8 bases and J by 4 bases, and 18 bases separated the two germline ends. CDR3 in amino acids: CASRRWGERYEQYF. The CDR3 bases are TGTGCCAGCCGTCGATGGGGGGAAAGGTACGAGCAGTACTTC.

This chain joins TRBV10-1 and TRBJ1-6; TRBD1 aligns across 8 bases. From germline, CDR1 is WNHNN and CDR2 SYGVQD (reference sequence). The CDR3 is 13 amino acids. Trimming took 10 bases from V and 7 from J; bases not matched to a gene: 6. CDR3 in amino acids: CATADRANSPLHF. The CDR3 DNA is TGCGCCACCGCGGACAGGGCAAATTCACCCCTCCACTTT.

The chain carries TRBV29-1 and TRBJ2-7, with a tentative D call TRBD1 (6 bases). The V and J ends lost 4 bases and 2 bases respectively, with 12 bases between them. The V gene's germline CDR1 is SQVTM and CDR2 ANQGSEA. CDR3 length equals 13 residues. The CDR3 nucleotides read TGCAGCGTTGTAAGGGGGAGCGCCTACGAGCAGTACTTC. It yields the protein CSVVRGSAYEQYF.

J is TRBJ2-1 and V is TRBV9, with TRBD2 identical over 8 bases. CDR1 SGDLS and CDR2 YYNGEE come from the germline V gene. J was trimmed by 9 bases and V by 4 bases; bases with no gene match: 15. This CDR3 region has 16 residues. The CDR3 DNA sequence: TGTGCCAGCAGCCAAAGCGGGAGAGTCCAAGGCAGTGAGCAGTTCTTC. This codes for CASSQSGRVQGSEQFF.

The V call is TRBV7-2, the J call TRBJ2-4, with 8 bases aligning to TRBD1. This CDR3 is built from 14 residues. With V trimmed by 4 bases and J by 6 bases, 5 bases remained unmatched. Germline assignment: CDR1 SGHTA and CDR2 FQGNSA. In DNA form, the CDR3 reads TGTGCCAGCAGCTCCATCGACAGGGGAAACATTCAGTACTTC. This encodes CASSSIDRGNIQYF.

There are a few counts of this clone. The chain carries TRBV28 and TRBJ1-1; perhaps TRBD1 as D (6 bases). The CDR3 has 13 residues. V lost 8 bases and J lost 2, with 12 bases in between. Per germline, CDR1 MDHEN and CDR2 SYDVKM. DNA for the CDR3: TGTGCCAGCCTGACAGGCCTTAACACTGAAGCTTTCTTT. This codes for CASLTGLNTEAFF.

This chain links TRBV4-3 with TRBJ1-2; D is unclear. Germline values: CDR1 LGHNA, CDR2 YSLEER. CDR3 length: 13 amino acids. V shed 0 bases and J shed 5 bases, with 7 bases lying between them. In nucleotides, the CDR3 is TGCGCCAGCAGCCAAGATGGAGGGTATGGCTACACCTTC. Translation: CASSQDGGYGYTF.

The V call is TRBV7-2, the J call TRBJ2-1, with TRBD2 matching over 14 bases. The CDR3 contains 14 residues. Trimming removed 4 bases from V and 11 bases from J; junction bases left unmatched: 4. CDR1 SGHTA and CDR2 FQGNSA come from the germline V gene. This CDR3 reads CASSSGLAGAQQFF. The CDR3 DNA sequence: TGTGCCAGCAGCTCGGGACTAGCGGGGGCTCAGCAGTTCTTC.

CDR3 in DNA: TGTGCCAGCAGCTCGACAGGCGAGGGCTATGGCTACACCTTC. The encoded protein is CASSSTGEGYGYTF. This sequence joins TRBV28 and TRBJ1-2, with D tentatively TRBD1 (6 bases). The CDR3 length is 14 residues. With 6 bases removed from V and 4 bases from J, the gap between germline ends came to 15 bases. The germline CDR1 and CDR2 sequences are MDHEN and SYDVKM.

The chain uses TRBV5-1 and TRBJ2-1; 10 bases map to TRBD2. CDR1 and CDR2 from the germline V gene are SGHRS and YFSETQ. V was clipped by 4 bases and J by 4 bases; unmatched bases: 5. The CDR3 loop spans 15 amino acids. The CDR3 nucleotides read TGCGCCAGCAGCCCTGGACTAGCGGTTTACAATGAGCAGTTCTTC. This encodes CASSPGLAVYNEQFF. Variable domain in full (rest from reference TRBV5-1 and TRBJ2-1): KAGVTQTPRYLIKTRGQQVTLSCSPISGHRSVSWYQQTPGQGLQFLFEYFSETQRNKGNFPGRFSGRQFSNSRSEMNVSTLELGDSALYLCASSPGLAVYNEQFFGPGTRLTVL.

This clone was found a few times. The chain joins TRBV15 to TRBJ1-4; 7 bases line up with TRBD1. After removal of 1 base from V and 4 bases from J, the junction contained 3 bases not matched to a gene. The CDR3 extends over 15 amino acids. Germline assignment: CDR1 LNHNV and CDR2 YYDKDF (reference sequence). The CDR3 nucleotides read TGTGCCACCAGCAGAGGAACAGGGGATAATGAAAAACTGTTTTTT. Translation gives CATSRGTGDNEKLFF.

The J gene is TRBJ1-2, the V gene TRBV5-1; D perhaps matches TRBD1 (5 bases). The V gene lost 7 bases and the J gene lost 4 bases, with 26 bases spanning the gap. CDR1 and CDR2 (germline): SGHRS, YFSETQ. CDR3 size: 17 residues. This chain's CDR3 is CASRLFGGRGVSYGYTF. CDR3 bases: TGCGCCAGCCGCCTGTTTGGGGGGAGAGGGGTGAGCTATGGCTACACCTTC.

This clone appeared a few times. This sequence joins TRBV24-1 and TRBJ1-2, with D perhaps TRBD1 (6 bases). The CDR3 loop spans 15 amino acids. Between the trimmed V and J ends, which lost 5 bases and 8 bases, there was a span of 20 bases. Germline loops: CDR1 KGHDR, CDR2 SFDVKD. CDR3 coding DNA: TGTGCCACCAGTGGCAAGGACAGTACCCTATGGGGCTACACCTTC. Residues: CATSGKDSTLWGYTF.

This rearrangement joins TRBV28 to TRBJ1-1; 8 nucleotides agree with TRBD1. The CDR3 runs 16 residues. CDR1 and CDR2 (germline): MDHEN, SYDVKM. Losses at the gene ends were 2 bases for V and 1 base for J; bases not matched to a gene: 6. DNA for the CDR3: TGTGCCAGCAGTTTACAGGTGGGACAGGCGAACACTGAAGCTTTCTTT. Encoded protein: CASSLQVGQANTEAFF.

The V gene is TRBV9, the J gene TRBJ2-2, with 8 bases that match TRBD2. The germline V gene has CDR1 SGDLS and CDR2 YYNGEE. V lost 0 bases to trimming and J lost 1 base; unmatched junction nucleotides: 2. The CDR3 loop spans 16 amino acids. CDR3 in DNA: TGTGCCAGCAGCGTAGCGGGGGGGCGGAACACCGGGGAGCTGTTTTTT. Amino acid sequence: CASSVAGGRNTGELFF.

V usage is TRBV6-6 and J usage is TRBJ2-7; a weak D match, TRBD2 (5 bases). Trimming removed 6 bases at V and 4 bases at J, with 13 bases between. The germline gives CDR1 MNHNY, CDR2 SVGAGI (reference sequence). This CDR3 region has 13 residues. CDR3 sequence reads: CASSAREGYEQYF. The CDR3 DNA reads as TGTGCCAGCAGCGCCCGGGAAGGTTACGAGCAGTACTTC.

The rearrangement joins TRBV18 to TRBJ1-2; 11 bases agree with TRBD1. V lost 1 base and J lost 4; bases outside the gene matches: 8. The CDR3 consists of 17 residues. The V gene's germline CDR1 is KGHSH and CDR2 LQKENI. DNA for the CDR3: TGTGCCAGCTCACCACGGGGGACAGGGGGATCAAGCTATGGCTACACCTTC. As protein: CASSPRGTGGSSYGYTF. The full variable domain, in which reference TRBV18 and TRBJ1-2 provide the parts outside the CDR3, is NAGVMQNPRHLVRRRGQEARLRCSPMKGHSHVYWYRQLPEEGLKFMVYLQKENIIDESGMPKERFSAEFPKEGPSILRIQQVVRGDSAAYFCASSPRGTGGSSYGYTFGSGTRLTVV.